These T cell receptor beta chains were read from a single sample in a study of PD-1 blockade in classical Hodgkin lymphoma. Produced via immunoSEQ multiplex PCR; TCRdb's table is partial and in-frame only. Of 23,000 or so clones listed, approximately 77% are singletons. The input for sequencing was peripheral blood mononuclear cells (PBMCs), taken before the fourth cycle of nivolumab. The receptors come from a human donor with classical Hodgkin lymphoma. The conserved cysteine and the conserved F or W are not part of the CDR3 here. A D gene is named only where the DNA matches it firmly.

>16|TRBV4-1|TRBD1
ASSQDTPGTGFTDTQY
>12|TRBV5-1|.
ASRALAGFYEQY
>14|TRBV28|.
ASSLRGFATNEKLF
>14|TRBV7-9|.
ASSQPRGRPTDTQY
>13|TRBV27|.
ASSVGPRSSYEQY
>11|TRBV27|.
ASSLAQSYEQY
>12|TRBV18|.
ASSQDSGVYGYT
>14|TRBV7-9|.
ASSLAGGGLGNIQY
>11|TRBV10-3|.
AISTTGMETQY
>13|TRBV7-2|.
ASSLWWTSYNEQF
>10|TRBV29-1|.
SVDGMGETQY
>14|TRBV14|.
ASSQRVTTTNEKLF
>12|TRBV10-2|TRBD1
ASRVGQGADTQY
>16|TRBV28|.
ASSRSRERGSTNEKLF
>11|TRBV6-5|.
ASSSVRGSPLH
>17|TRBV5-1|TRBD1
ASSLDMTGVGNSGNTIY
>13|TRBV15|TRBD1
ATAPGQDGNQPQH
>10|TRBV30|.
AWSAPGRQAF
>14|TRBV19|.
ASSIDLGQPYQPQH
>13|TRBV6-1|.
ASRFRRDTDQPQH
>15|TRBV27|TRBD1
ASSNLKTGGAHNEQF
>15|TRBV18|TRBD2
ASSGMPGLAEYNEQF
>13|TRBV28|.
ASSLRGPIYNEQF
>15|TRBV25-1|.
ASSEMGGSGAFNEQF
>12|TRBV2|TRBD1
ASSDEGARDTQY
>13|TRBV19|TRBD1
ASSIGAGGQETQY